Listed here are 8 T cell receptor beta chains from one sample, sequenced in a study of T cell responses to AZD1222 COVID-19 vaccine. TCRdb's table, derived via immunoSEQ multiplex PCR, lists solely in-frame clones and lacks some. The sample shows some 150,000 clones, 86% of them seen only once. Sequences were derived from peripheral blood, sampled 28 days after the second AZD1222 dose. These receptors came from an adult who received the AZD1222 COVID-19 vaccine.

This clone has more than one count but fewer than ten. CDR3 loop: CASGRDREADTQYF. In DNA, the CDR3 is TGTGCTAGTGGTCGCGACAGGGAGGCAGATACGCAGTATTTT. The chain recombines TRBV12-5 with TRBJ2-3; TRBD1 might be the D (7 bases). Germline V gene data show CDR1 as LGHNT and CDR2 as FRNRAP. Between the trimmed V and J ends, which lost 5 bases and 4 bases, there was a span of 13 bases. The CDR3 spans 14 residues.

Here the CDR3 reads CASSRRLAGDNEQFF. The CDR3 nucleotides are TGTGCCAGCAGTCGCCGACTAGCGGGGGACAATGAGCAGTTCTTC. V and J are TRBV2 and TRBJ2-1, with TRBD2 matching 12 bases. The CDR3 runs to 15 residues. V lost 5 bases to trimming and J lost 5 bases; unmatched junction nucleotides: 4. Germline V gene data show CDR1 as SNHLY and CDR2 as FYNNEI.

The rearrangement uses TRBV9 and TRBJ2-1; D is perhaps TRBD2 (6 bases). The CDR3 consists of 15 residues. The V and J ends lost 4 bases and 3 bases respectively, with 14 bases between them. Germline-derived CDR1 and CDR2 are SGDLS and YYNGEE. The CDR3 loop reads CASSPRLADYNEQFF. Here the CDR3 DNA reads TGTGCCAGCAGCCCCCGTTTAGCGGACTACAATGAGCAGTTCTTC.

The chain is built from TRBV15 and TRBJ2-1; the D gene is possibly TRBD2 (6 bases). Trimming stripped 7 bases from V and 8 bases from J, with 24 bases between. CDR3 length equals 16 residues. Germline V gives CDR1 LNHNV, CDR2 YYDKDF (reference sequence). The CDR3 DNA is TGTGCCACCACCCTCACAAGGACGGGGGTTGGGGATGAGCAGTTCTTC. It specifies CATTLTRTGVGDEQFF.

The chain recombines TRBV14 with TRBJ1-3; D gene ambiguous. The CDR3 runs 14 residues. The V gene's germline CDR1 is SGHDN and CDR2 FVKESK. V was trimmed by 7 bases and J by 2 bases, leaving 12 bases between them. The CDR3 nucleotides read TGTGCCAGCAACCCGGGAGGGCCTGGAAACACCATATATTTT. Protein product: CASNPGGPGNTIYF.

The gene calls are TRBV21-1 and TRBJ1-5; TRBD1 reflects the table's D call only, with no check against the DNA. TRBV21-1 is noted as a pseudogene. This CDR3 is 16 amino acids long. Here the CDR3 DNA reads TGTGCCAGCAGCAAAGGGGACAGGGATTTTGGTCAGCCCCAGCATTTT. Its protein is CASSKGDRDFGQPQHF.

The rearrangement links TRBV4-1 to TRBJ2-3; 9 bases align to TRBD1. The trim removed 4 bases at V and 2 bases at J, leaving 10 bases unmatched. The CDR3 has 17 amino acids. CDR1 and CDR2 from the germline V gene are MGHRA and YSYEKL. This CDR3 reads CASSRNQGTGPTDTQYF. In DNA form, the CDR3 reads TGCGCCAGCAGCCGTAACCAGGGGACAGGGCCCACAGATACGCAGTATTTT.

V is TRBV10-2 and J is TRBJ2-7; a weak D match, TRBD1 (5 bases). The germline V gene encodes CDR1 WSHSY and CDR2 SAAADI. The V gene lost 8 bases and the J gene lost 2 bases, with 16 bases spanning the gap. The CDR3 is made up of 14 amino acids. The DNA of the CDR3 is TGCGCCAGCTGCACAGCCGCAGGGACCTACGAGCAGTACTTC. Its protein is CASCTAAGTYEQYF.